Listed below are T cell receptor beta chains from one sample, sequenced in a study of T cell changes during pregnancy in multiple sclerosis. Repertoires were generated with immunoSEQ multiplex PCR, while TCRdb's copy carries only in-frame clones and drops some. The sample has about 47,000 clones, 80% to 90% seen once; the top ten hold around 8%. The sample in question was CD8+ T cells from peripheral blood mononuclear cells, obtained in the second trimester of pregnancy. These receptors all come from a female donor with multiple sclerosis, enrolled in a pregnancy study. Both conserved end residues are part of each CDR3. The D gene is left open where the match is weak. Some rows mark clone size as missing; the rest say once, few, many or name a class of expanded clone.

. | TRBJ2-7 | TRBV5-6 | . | TGTGCCAGCAGCTTGGGGCTCTTCTACGAGCAGTACTTC | CASSLGLFYEQYF
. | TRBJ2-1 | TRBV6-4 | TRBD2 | TGTGCCGACCCTGGCGGGAGCTCGGAGTTAAGTCCTGGTGAGCAGTTCTTC | CADPGGSSELSPGEQFF
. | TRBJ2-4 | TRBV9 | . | TGTGCCAGCAGCCCTCCTAGCCCCATTCAGTACTTC | CASSPPSPIQYF
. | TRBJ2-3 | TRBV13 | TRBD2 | TGTGCCAGCAGCTTAGTAGCGGGGGGCACAGATACGCAGTATTTT | CASSLVAGGTDTQYF
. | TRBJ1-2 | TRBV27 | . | TGTGCCACCAGGACAGTTAACTATGGCTACACCTTC | CATRTVNYGYTF
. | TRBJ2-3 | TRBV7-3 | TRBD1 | TGTGCCAGCAGCCGGGACAGGGGAGTAACAGATACGCAGTATTTT | CASSRDRGVTDTQYF
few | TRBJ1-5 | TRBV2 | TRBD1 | TGTGCCAGCAGTGTGATGGGACAGGCGAATCAGCCCCAGCATTTT | CASSVMGQANQPQHF
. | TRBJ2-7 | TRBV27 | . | TGTGCCAGCAGTTTAAACAGGGACGAGCAGTACTTC | CASSLNRDEQYF
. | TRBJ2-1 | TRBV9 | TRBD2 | TGTGCCAGCAGCGTAGGGGCGGGAGGAGCCAATGAGCAGTTCTTC | CASSVGAGGANEQFF
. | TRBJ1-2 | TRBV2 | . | TGTGCCACCTTCCATGGTGTCGGGGACTATGGCTACACCTTC | CATFHGVGDYGYTF
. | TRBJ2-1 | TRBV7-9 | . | TGTGCCAGCAGCTTGTCAACGGTTACCTACAATGAGCAGTTCTTC | CASSLSTVTYNEQFF
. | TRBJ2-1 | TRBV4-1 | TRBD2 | TGCGCCAGCAGCCAAGGTCAGGTCGTGTTAGCGGGAGGGCCCCCCTACAATGAGCAGTTCTTC | CASSQGQVVLAGGPPYNEQFF
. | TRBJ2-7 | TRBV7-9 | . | TGTGCCAGCAGCTCCCGGGAATCCCCGTACGAGCAGTACTTC | CASSSRESPYEQYF
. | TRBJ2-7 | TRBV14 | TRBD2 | TGTGCCAGCCACGCGGGGGGTCGGTCCTACGAGCAGTACTTC | CASHAGGRSYEQYF
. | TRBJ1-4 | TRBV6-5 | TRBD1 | TGTGCCAGCACCTCCCTGTGGAGGGGGCATGAAAAACTGTTTTTT | CASTSLWRGHEKLFF
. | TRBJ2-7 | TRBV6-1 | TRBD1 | TGTGCCAGCAGTGAAGTGACGGTACAGGGGGCACCTTTCGCGCAGTACTTC | CASSEVTVQGAPFAQYF
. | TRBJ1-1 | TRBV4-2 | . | TGTGCCAGCAGCCAAGATTCGGGGACTACTGAAGCTTTCTTT | CASSQDSGTTEAFF
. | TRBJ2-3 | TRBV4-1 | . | TGCGCCAGCAGCCAAGACACGGGGAGCACAGATACGCAGTATTTT | CASSQDTGSTDTQYF
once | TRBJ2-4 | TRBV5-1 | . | TGCGCCAGCAGCGACAATCTGAGGGTCATTCAGTACTTC | CASSDNLRVIQYF
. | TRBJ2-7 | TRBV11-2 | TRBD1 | TGTGCCAGCAGCTTAGTAGGACAGGGGGCCGAGCAGTACTTC | CASSLVGQGAEQYF
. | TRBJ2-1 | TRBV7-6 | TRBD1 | TGTGCCAGCAGCTTATGGACCGGGACAGGGTCCATGGATGAGCAGTTCTTC | CASSLWTGTGSMDEQFF
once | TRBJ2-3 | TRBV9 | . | TGTGCCAGCGCGACCCAGGGTACGCAGTATTTT | CASATQGTQYF
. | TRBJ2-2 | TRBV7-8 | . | TGTGCCCAGTCACCGTGGACCGGGGAGCTGTTTTTT | CAQSPWTGELFF
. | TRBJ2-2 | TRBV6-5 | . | TGTGCCAGCAGTTACGCGGGGGCCGACACCGGGGAGCTGTTTTTT | CASSYAGADTGELFF
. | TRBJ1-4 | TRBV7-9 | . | TGTGCCAGCAGCCTTCTAGACAGGAGGAATGAAAAACTGTTTTTT | CASSLLDRRNEKLFF
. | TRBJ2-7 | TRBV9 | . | TGTGCCAGCAGCGTAGGGGCGGGGACCTCCTACGAGCAGTACTTC | CASSVGAGTSYEQYF
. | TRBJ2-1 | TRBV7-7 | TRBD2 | TGTGCTAGCAGCCCTAGACTAGCGTACGGGGAGCAGTTCTTC | CASSPRLAYGEQFF
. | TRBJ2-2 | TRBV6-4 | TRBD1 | TGTGCCAGCGGGCCCCAGGGGGCGAACACCGGGGAGCTGTTTTTT | CASGPQGANTGELFF